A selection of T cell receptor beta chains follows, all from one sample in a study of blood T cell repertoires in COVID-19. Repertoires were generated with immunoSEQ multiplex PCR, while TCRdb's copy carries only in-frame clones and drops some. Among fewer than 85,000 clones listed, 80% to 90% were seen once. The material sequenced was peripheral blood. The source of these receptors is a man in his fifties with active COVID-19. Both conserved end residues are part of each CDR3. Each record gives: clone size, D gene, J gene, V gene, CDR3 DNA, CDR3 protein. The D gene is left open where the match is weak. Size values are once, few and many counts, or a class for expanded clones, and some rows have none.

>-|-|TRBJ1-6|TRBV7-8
TGTGCCAGCAGCGAGAACAGTTCACCCCTCCACTTT
CASSENSSPLHF
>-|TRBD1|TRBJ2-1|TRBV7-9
TGTGCCAGCAGCTTTACAGGGGGATTAGGGAATGAGCAGTTCTTC
CASSFTGGLGNEQFF
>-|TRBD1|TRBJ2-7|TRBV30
TGTGCCTGCCAGGGGGTGTCCTACGAGCAGTACTTC
CACQGVSYEQYF
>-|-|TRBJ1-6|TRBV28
TGTGCCAGCACCCAAAGGGCAGAGGGCAGGGGAGCCCTCCACTTT
CASTQRAEGRGALHF
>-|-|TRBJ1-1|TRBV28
TGTGCCAGCCTTATGAACGGGAACACTGAAGCTTTCTTT
CASLMNGNTEAFF
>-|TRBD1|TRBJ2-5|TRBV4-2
TGTGCCAGCAGCCAAGATCTGACAGGGGGAGAGACCCAGTACTTC
CASSQDLTGGETQYF
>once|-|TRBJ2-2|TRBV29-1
TGCAGCGTTGAAGATCGACAGAACACCGGGGAGCTGTTTTTT
CSVEDRQNTGELFF
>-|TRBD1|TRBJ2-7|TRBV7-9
TGTGCCAGCAGCCCGCCGGGACAGGGCTCCTACGAGCAGTACTTC
CASSPPGQGSYEQYF
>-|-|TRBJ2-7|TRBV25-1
TGTGCCAGCAGTGACCCGGGATTAGAGCAGTACTTC
CASSDPGLEQYF
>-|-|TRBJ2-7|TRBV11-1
TGTGCCAGCAGCTTAGGACAGGACTACGAGCAGTACTTC
CASSLGQDYEQYF
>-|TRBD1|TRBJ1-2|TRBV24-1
TGTGCCACCAGTGATTGGGGACAGGGAGGAGGTTATGGCTACACCTTC
CATSDWGQGGGYGYTF
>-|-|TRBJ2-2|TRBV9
TGTGCCAGCAGCGTAGGCCCTGCGGCTAGCATGAACACCGGGGAGCTGTTTTTT
CASSVGPAASMNTGELFF
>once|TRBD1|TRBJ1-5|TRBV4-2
TGTGCCAGCAGCCATGGGACAGACCTCTATCAGCCCCAGCATTTT
CASSHGTDLYQPQHF
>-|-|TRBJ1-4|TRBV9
TGTGCCAGCAGCCCCCGTATCGGTGAAAAACTGTTTTTT
CASSPRIGEKLFF
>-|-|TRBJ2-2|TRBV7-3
TGTGCCAGCAGCTTAAAGCACACCGGGGAGCTGTTTTTT
CASSLKHTGELFF
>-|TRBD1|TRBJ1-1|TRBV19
TGTGCCAGTGCTAAAAGGACAGGGGCGTACACTGAAGCTTTCTTT
CASAKRTGAYTEAFF